Listed below are T cell receptor beta chains from one sample, sequenced in a study of vaccination effects on CD4 cells after COVID-19. Using immunoSEQ multiplex PCR, the repertoire was profiled, and TCRdb retains in-frame clones only, with some absent. The data show around 66,000 clones, 74% seen once. Their antigen targets remain unknown. The sample was CD4+ T cells from PBMCs cultured without peptide, taken after COVID-19 vaccination. The origin of the receptors is a human donor who received a COVID-19 vaccine. The conserved cysteine and the conserved F or W are not part of the CDR3 here. A D gene is named only where the DNA matches it firmly.

TRBD2	TRBV10-1	12	AGRFLAVEETQY
NA	TRBV20-1	9	SASGNYGYT
TRBD2	TRBV6-6	12	AGRSGGTTDTQY
TRBD1	TRBV25-1	13	ASSDPGQGNEKLF
NA	TRBV20-1	9	SARRQHGYT
NA	TRBV28	9	ASGGQREAF
NA	TRBV6-5	9	ASMEPDTQY
TRBD1	TRBV2	11	ASMGQGGEKLF
NA	TRBV18	13	ASSEDSATNEKLF
NA	TRBV5-1	14	ASSYRQHVTQETQY
NA	TRBV5-1	11	ASSLAGKPEAF
NA	TRBV19	13	ASSRGITRNQPQH
TRBD1	TRBV19	11	ATTTGINYGYT
TRBD2	TRBV2	18	ASKRTRGSGGHWTGETQY
NA	TRBV9	11	ASRGAGYNEQF
NA	TRBV10-2	11	ASRRGNTGELF
NA	TRBV27	13	ASRLLVNSYNEQF
TRBD1	TRBV19	14	ASTPPGTGVIYGYT
NA	TRBV24-1	13	ATSDPTLGGDTQY
TRBD1	TRBV6-5	12	ASQRTGSPDGYT
NA	TRBV7-2	11	ASRPSGGTEAF
NA	TRBV12-5	17	ASGLVPDGYSYSNQPQH
NA	TRBV4-1	12	ASSPGRLRETQY
TRBD1	TRBV9	13	ASSQSGTVQNIQY
NA	TRBV6-5	12	ASSYRTTNEKLF
TRBD1	TRBV28	13	ASSFPGQDFRPQH
TRBD2	TRBV23-1	18	ASSQSWRAGELRGTGELF
NA	TRBV2	10	ASSGQYYGYT
NA	TRBV24-1	12	ATSDQPGNQPQH
NA	TRBV5-4	14	ASSPTALANTGELF
NA	TRBV6-4	13	ASSDSRGPNEKLF
TRBD1	TRBV7-8	13	ASSPRTGGGYGYT
TRBD2	TRBV10-3	14	AIRESGGANTGELF
TRBD2	TRBV4-2	14	ASSHPGTSGVNEQF
NA	TRBV10-3	12	AIRRPGAGNTIY
NA	TRBV7-3	12	ASSPGTGRQTQY
NA	TRBV5-1	12	ASSFRGQDTEAF
NA	TRBV5-1	12	ASSFVVGTDTQY
NA	TRBV19	10	ASSSGHQPQH
TRBD1	TRBV7-8	13	ASSLATGQYNEQF
NA	TRBV19	11	ASRDQRNEKLF
TRBD1	TRBV5-1	13	ASSPTTGAGYGYT
NA	TRBV6-2/TRBV6-3	13	ASSYASVFQETQY
TRBD2	TRBV5-1	13	ASSFPGGYQETQY
NA	TRBV15	14	ATSRELGGAATEAF